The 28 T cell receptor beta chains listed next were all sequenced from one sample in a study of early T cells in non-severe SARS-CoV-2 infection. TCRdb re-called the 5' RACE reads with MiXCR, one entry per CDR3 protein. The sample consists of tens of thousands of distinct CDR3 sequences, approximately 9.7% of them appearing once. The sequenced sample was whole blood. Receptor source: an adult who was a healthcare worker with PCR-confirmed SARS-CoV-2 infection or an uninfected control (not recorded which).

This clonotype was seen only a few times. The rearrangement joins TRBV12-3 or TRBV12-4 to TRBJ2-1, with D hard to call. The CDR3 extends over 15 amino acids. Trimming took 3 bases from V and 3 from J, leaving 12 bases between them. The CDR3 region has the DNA TGTGCCAGCAGTTTCTGGGCTCCTGGCTACAATGAGCAGTTCTTC. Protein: CASSFWAPGYNEQFF.

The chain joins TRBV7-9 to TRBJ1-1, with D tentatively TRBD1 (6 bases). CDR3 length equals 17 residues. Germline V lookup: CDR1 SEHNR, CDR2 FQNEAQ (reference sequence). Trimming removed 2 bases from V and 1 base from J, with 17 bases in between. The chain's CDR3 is CASSLFPRGRRNTEAFF. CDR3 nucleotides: TGTGCCAGCAGCTTATTCCCCAGGGGACGTCGGAACACTGAAGCTTTCTTT.

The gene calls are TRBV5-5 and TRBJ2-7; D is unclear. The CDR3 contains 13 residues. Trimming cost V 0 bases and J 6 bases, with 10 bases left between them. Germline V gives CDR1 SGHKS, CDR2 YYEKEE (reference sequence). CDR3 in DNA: TGTGCCAGCAGCTTGGGAGGCCTCGGCGAGCAGTACTTC. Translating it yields CASSLGGLGEQYF.

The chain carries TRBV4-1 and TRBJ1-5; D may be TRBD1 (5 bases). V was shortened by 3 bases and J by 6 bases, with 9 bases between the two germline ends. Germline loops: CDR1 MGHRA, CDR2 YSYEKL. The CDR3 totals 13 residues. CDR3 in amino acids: CASSHLGGQPQHF. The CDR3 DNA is TGCGCCAGCAGCCATCTCGGGGGTCAGCCCCAGCATTTT.

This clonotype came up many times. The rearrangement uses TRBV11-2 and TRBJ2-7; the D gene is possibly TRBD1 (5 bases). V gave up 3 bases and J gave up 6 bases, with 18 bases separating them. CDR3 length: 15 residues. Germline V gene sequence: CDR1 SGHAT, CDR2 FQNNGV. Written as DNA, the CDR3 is TGTGCCAGCAGCTTCCCAGGGTCCTTAAAGGGCGAGCAGTACTTC. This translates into CASSFPGSLKGEQYF. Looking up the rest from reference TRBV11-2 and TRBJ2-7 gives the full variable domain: EAGVAQSPRYKIIEKRQSVAFWCNPISGHATLYWYQQILGQGPKLLIQFQNNGVVDDSQLPKDRFSAERLKGVDSTLKIQPAKLEDSAVYLCASSFPGSLKGEQYFGPGTRLTVT.

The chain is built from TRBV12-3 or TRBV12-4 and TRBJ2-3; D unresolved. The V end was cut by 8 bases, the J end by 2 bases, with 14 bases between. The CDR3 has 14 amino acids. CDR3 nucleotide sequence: TGTGCCAGCGCCCTTCTGGCAGCCACAGATACGCAGTATTTT. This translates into CASALLAATDTQYF.

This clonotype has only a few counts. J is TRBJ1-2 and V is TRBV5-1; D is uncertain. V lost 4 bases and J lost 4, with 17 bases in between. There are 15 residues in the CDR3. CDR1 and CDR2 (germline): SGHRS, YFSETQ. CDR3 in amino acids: CASSKDGMVGYGYTF. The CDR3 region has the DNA TGCGCCAGCAGCAAGGACGGAATGGTCGGCTATGGCTACACCTTC.

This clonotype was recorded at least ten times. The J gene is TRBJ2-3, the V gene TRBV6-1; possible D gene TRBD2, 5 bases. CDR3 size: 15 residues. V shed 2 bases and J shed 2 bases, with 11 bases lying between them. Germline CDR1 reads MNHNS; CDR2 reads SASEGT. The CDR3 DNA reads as TGTGCCAGCAGTGAAAGGCGGGTCCTCACAGATACGCAGTATTTT. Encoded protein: CASSERRVLTDTQYF.

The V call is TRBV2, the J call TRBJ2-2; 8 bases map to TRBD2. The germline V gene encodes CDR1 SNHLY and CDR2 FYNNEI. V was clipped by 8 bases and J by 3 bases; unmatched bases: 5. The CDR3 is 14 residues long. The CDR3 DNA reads TGTGCCAGCGGTGGAGCGGGGGACACCGGGGAGCTGTTTTTT. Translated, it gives CASGGAGDTGELFF.

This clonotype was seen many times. The CDR3 here is CASSPQPAEKTQYF. The CDR3 DNA is TGTGCCAGCAGTCCTCAACCAGCGGAAAAGACCCAGTACTTC. The chain recombines TRBV12-3 or TRBV12-4 with TRBJ2-5; tentatively, D is TRBD2 (5 bases). The CDR3 contains 14 residues. Between the trimmed V and J ends, which lost 5 bases and 6 bases, there was a span of 16 bases.

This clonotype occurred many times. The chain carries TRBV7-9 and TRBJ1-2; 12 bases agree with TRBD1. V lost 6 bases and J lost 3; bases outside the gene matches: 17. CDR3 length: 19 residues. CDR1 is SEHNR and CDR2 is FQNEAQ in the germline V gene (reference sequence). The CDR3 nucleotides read TGTGCCAGCAGTTCTCGCGGGACAGGGGGCGCGAGATTGGACTATGGCTACACCTTC. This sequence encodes CASSSRGTGGARLDYGYTF.

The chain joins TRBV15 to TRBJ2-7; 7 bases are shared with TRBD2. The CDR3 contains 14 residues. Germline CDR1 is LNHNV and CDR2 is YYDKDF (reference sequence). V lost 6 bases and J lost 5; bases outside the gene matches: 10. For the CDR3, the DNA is TGTGCCACCAGGGACGGGGGGATCAAGGACGAGCAGTACTTC. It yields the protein CATRDGGIKDEQYF.

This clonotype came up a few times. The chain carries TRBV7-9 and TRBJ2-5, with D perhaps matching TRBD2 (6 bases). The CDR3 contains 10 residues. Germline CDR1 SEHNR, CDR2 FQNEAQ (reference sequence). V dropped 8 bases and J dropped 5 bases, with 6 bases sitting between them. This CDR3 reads CASGGETQYF. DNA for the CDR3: TGTGCCAGCGGGGGGGAGACCCAGTACTTC.

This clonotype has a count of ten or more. The CDR3 nucleotides read TGTGCCAGCAGCTTAGTGGGACTAGCGAGAGGAAATGAGCAGTTCTTC. Protein sequence: CASSLVGLARGNEQFF. V and J are TRBV7-8 and TRBJ2-1, with TRBD2 matching over 10 bases. CDR3 length equals 16 residues. CDR1 is SGHVS, CDR2 FQNEAQ, per germline. V lost 1 base to trimming and J lost 7 bases; unmatched junction nucleotides: 7.

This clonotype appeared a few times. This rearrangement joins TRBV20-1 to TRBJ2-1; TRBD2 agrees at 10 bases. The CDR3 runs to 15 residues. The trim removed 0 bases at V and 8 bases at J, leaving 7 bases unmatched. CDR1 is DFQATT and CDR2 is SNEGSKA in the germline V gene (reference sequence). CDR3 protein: CSARDNGLAVDEQFF. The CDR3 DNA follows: TGCAGTGCTAGAGATAACGGACTAGCGGTCGATGAGCAGTTCTTC.

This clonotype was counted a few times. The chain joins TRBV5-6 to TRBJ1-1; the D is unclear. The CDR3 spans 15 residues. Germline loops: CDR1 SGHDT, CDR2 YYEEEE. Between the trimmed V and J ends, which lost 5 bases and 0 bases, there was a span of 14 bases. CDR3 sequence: CASSPTGRMNTEAFF. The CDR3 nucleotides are TGTGCCAGCAGTCCAACCGGACGGATGAACACTGAAGCTTTCTTT.

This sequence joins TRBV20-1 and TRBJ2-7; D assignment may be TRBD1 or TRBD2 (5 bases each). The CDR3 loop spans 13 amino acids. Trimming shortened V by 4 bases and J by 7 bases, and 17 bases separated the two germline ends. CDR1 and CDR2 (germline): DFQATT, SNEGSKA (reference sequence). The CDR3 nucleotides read TGCAGTGCTACCCGGGACCAAGGCTATGAGCAGTACTTC. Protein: CSATRDQGYEQYF.

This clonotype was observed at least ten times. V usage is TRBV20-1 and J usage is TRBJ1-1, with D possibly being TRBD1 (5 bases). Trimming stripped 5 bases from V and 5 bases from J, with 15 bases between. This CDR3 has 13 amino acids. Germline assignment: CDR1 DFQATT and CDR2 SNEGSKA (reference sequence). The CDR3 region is CSAEQEGRTEAFF. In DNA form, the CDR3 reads TGCAGTGCTGAACAGGAGGGTCGGACTGAAGCTTTCTTT.

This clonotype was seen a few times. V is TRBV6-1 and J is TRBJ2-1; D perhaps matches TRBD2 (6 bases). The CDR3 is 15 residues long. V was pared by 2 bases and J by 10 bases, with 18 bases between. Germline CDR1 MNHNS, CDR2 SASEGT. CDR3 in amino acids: CASSETGLYRREQFF. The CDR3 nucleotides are TGTGCCAGCAGTGAAACGGGACTCTACCGCAGGGAGCAGTTCTTC.

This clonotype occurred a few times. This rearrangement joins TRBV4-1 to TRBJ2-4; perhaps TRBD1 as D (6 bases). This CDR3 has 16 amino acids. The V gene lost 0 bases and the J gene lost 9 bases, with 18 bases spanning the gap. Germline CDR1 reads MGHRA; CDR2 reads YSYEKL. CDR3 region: CASSQDTSQGMGIQYF. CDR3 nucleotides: TGCGCCAGCAGCCAAGATACGTCCCAGGGGATGGGCATTCAGTACTTC.

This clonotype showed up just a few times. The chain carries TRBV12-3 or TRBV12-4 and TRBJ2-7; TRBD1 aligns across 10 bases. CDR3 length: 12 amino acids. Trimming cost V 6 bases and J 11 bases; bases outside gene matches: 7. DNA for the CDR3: TGTGCCAGCAGAAGACAGGGGGCTAGGGAGTACTTC. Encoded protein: CASRRQGAREYF.

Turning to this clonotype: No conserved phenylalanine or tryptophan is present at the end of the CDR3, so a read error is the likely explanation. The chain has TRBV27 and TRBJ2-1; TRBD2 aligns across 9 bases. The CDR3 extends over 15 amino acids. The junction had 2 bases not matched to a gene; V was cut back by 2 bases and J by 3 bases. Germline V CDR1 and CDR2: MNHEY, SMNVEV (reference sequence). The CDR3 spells CASSLERGDYNEQFL. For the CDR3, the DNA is TGTGCCAGCAGTTTAGAGCGGGGGGACTACAATGAGCAGTTCCTC.

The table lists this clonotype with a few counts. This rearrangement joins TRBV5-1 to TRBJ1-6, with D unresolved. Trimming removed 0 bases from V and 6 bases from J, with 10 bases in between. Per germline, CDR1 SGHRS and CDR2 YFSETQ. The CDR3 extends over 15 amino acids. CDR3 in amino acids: CASSLGSSTNSPLHF. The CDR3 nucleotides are TGCGCCAGCAGCTTGGGCAGCTCCACTAATTCACCCCTCCACTTT.

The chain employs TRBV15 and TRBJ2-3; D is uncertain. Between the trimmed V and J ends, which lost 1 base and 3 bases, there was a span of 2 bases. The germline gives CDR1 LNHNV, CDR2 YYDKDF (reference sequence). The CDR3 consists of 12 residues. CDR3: CATSRATDTQYF. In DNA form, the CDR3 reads TGTGCCACCAGCAGAGCTACAGATACGCAGTATTTT.

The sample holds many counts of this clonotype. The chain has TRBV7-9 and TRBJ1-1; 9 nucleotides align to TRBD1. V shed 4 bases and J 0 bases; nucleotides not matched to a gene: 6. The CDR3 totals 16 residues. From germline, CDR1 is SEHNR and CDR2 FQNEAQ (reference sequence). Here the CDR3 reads CASSSPGQGMNTEAFF. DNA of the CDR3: TGTGCCAGCAGCTCCCCGGGACAGGGAATGAACACTGAAGCTTTCTTT.

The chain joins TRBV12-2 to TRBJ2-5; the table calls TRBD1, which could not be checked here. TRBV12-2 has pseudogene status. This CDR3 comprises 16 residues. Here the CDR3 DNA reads TGTGCAAGTCGCTTACCGTTTCTCCGACAGGTCGCGGCCAAGTACTTC. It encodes CASRLPFLRQVAAKYF.

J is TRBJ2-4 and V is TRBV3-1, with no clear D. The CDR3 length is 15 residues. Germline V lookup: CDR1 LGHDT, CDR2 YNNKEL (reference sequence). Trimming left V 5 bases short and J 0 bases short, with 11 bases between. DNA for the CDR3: TGTGCCAGCAGCACTCGACGGGTAGCCAAAAACATTCAGTACTTC. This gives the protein CASSTRRVAKNIQYF. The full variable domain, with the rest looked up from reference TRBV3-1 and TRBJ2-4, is DTAVSQTPKYLVTQMGNDKSIKCEQNLGHDTMYWYKQDSKKFLKIMFSYNNKELIINETVPNRFSPKSPDKAHLNLHINSLELGDSAVYFCASSTRRVAKNIQYFGAGTRLSVL.

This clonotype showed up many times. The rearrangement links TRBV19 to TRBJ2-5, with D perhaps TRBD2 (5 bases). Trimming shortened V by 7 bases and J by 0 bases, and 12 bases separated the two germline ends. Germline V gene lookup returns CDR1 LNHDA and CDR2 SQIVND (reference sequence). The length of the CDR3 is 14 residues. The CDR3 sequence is CASKVDSYQETQYF. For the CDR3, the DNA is TGTGCCAGTAAAGTGGACTCGTACCAAGAGACCCAGTACTTC.